The clone carrying this T cell receptor (beta chain) was counted only a few times. Its antigen is as yet unknown. MiXCR, applied by TCRdb to the 5' RACE reads, yields one record per CDR3 protein. Of about 150,000 distinct CDR3 sequences in the sample, under 35% were seen once. This sample stems from a study of CD8 T cells in ankylosing spondylitis. Germline assignment: CDR1 DFQATT and CDR2 SNEGSKA (reference sequence). The junction had 6 bases not matched to a gene; V was cut back by 2 bases and J by 8 bases. The CDR3 runs 13 residues. Study results and limitations: Before this, some motif variants had been reported in reactive arthritis synovial fluid and blood. Matched synovial fluid from ankylosing spondylitis patients was reported to be enriched for disease-linked clones.

The TCR sequence derives from a male donor with ankylosing spondylitis. Sequenced: synovial fluid, either unsorted or a sorted T cell fraction (not recorded which). The J gene is TRBJ2-1, the V gene TRBV20-1; 7 nucleotides line up with TRBD2. The CDR3 region has the DNA TGCAGTGCTAGATTCGGGGGGTTGCATGAGCAGTTCTTC. Translation gives CSARFGGLHEQFF.